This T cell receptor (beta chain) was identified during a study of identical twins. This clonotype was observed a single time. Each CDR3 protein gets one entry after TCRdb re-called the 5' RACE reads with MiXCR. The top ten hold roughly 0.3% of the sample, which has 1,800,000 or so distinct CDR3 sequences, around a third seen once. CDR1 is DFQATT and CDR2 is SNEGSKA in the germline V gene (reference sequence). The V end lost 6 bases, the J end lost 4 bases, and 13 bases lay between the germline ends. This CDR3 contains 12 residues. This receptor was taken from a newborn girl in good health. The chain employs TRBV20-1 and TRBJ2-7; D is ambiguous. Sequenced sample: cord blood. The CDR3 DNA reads TGCAGTGCGACGCGAGAGCATTACGAGCAGTACTTC. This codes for CSATREHYEQYF.